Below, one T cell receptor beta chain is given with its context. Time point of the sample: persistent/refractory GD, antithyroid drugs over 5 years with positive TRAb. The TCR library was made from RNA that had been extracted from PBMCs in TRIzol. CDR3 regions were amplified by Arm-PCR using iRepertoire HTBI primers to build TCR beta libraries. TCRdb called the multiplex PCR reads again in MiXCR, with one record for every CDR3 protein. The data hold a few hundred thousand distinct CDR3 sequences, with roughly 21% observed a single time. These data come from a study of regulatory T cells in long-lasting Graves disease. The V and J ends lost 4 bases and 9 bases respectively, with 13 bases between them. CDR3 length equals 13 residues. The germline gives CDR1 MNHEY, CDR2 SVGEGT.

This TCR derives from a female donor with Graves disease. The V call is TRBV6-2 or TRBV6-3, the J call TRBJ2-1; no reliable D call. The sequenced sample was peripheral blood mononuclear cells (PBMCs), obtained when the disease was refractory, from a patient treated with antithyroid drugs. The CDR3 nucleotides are TGTGCCAGCAGTTTGAGAAATCAGCTTGAGCAGTTCTTC. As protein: CASSLRNQLEQFF.